The rows below give T cell receptor beta chains drawn from one sample of a study of shared clonotypes between healthy human individuals. Produced via immunoSEQ multiplex PCR; TCRdb's table is partial and in-frame only. The sample holds some 580,000 clones; about 97% are singletons and the top ten take around 0.057%. The sample consisted of naive CD4+ T cells sorted from blood. These receptors were taken from a woman aged 25 to 39 in good health. CDR3s include the opening cysteine and the closing phenylalanine or tryptophan. The D gene is left open where the match is weak. Not every row has a clone size; where given, it reads once, few, many or a size class.

>13|TRBV7-8|TRBJ2-5|-|-
CASSLDSGETQYF
TGTGCCAGCAGCTTAGACAGTGGGGAGACCCAGTACTTC
>18|TRBV28|TRBJ2-3|TRBD2|-
CASSLLKGLAGEADTQYF
TGTGCCAGCAGTTTACTCAAGGGACTAGCGGGAGAGGCAGATACGCAGTATTTT
>16|TRBV27|TRBJ2-1|TRBD1|-
CASRPSAGKGTEEQFF
TGTGCCAGCAGACCCTCCGCAGGGAAGGGGACAGAAGAGCAGTTCTTC
>13|TRBV10-3|TRBJ1-5|-|-
CAIRDSPDQPQHF
TGTGCCATCAGGGACAGCCCGGATCAGCCCCAGCATTTT
>13|TRBV5-7|TRBJ2-3|TRBD1|once
CASSYRGVDTQYF
TGTGCCAGCAGCTACAGGGGCGTGGATACGCAGTATTTT
>13|TRBV5-8|TRBJ2-7|-|-
CASSSQARGEQYF
TGTGCCAGCAGTTCACAGGCGAGAGGCGAGCAGTACTTC
>11|TRBV5-1|TRBJ2-2|-|-
CASGITGELFF
TGCGCCAGCGGAATCACCGGGGAGCTGTTTTTT
>14|TRBV15|TRBJ2-7|TRBD1|-
CATRRDRGLYEQYF
TGTGCCACCAGGAGGGACAGGGGGCTCTACGAGCAGTACTTC
>15|TRBV10-3|TRBJ1-5|-|-
CAISEYQDTDKPQHF
TGTGCCATCAGTGAGTACCAGGACACGGACAAGCCCCAGCATTTT
>12|TRBV5-1|TRBJ2-5|-|-
CASSTSQETQYF
TGCGCCAGCAGCACTTCCCAAGAGACCCAGTACTTC
>14|TRBV29-1|TRBJ2-3|-|-
CSGEGTPSTDTQYF
TGCAGCGGTGAGGGGACACCGAGCACAGATACGCAGTATTTT
>17|TRBV15|TRBJ2-6|-|-
CATSREPGGSGANVLTF
TGTGCCACCAGCAGAGAACCCGGGGGCTCTGGGGCCAACGTCCTGACTTTC
>15|TRBV5-1|TRBJ2-2|-|-
CASSFGQTNTGELFF
TGCGCCAGCAGCTTCGGACAGACGAACACCGGGGAGCTGTTTTTT
>16|TRBV19|TRBJ2-4|-|-
CASSARQRLAKNIQYF
TGTGCCAGTAGTGCCCGACAGAGACTAGCCAAAAACATTCAGTACTTC
>14|TRBV4-1|TRBJ2-7|-|once
CASSQDEVASEQYF
TGCGCCAGCAGCCAAGATGAAGTAGCGTCCGAGCAGTACTTC
>13|TRBV28|TRBJ2-1|TRBD2|-
CASSLPQRGEQFF
TGTGCCAGCAGCCTACCCCAGCGGGGTGAGCAGTTCTTC
>19|TRBV11-3|TRBJ2-1|TRBD2|once
CASSLGPGLAGGRNNEQFF
TGTGCCAGCAGCTTGGGACCGGGACTAGCGGGAGGCCGCAACAATGAGCAGTTCTTC
>14|TRBV28|TRBJ2-7|TRBD2|-
CASSLLAGAREQYF
TGTGCCAGCAGTTTACTAGCGGGAGCTCGCGAGCAGTACTTC
>15|TRBV6-6|TRBJ1-5|-|-
CASSYLGASGLPQHF
TGTGCCAGCAGTTACTTGGGGGCTTCAGGACTGCCCCAGCATTTT
>13|TRBV10-1|TRBJ1-2|-|-
CASSESGNYGYTF
TGCGCCAGCAGTGAGTCGGGGAACTATGGCTACACCTTC
>12|TRBV7-2|TRBJ2-7|-|-
CASSPYSYEQYF
TGTGCCAGCAGCCCCTACTCCTACGAGCAGTACTTC
>15|TRBV19|TRBJ2-1|TRBD2|-
CASSIASGSTGEQFF
TGTGCCAGTAGTATAGCTAGCGGCAGCACGGGTGAGCAGTTCTTC
>13|TRBV29-1|TRBJ2-5|TRBD2|-
CSVSRDYGETQYF
TGCAGCGTTAGCCGGGACTACGGGGAGACCCAGTACTTC
>13|TRBV7-2|TRBJ2-2|TRBD2|-
CASRREVTGELFF
TGTGCCAGCAGGCGGGAGGTCACCGGGGAGCTGTTTTTT
>15|TRBV28|TRBJ1-2|TRBD1|-
CASSPQGGADYGYTF
TGTGCCAGCAGCCCACAAGGGGGCGCGGACTATGGCTACACCTTC
>14|TRBV6-6|TRBJ1-4|-|-
CASSTHSLPEKLFF
TGTGCCAGCAGTACACACAGTTTACCCGAAAAACTGTTTTTT
>15|TRBV6-1|TRBJ1-5|-|-
CASRGGANSNQPQHF
TGTGCCAGTCGGGGGGGGGCCAATAGCAATCAGCCCCAGCATTTT
>14|TRBV19|TRBJ2-4|TRBD1|-
CASSRQGNKNIQYF
TGTGCCAGTAGTAGACAGGGGAACAAAAACATTCAGTACTTC
>14|TRBV28|TRBJ1-5|TRBD1|-
CASSLGAGGEPQHF
TGTGCCAGCAGCCTGGGGGCAGGGGGGGAGCCCCAGCATTTT
>14|TRBV28|TRBJ2-1|-|-
CASSPNNGRNEQFF
TGTGCCAGCAGTCCCAACAACGGACGCAATGAGCAGTTCTTC
>15|TRBV27|TRBJ2-7|-|-
CASKTPRPYSYEQYF
TGTGCCAGCAAGACCCCGAGGCCTTACTCCTACGAGCAGTACTTC
>15|TRBV4-1|TRBJ2-2|-|-
CASSQGDLPTGELFF
TGCGCCAGCAGCCAGGGAGACTTACCCACCGGGGAGCTGTTTTTT
>12|TRBV5-1|TRBJ1-1|-|-
CASSLRQEEAFF
TGCGCCAGCAGCTTAAGACAAGAGGAAGCTTTCTTT
>11|TRBV18|TRBJ1-1|-|-
CASSIGTEAFF
TGTGCCAGCTCAATAGGGACTGAAGCTTTCTTT
>16|TRBV28|TRBJ1-2|-|-
CASSPGGTGRSWGYTF
TGTGCCAGCAGTCCGGGGGGGACCGGGAGATCATGGGGCTACACCTTC
>15|TRBV6-5|TRBJ1-1|TRBD1|-
CASSNQGALGTEAFF
TGTGCCAGCAGTAACCAGGGGGCGCTCGGCACTGAAGCTTTCTTT
>15|TRBV10-2|TRBJ2-1|TRBD2|-
CASSEGGGRSDEQFF
TGCGCCAGCAGTGAGGGAGGCGGGAGGAGTGATGAGCAGTTCTTC
>15|TRBV6-5|TRBJ1-1|-|-
CASSYSQGRYTEAFF
TGTGCCAGCAGTTACTCGCAGGGGCGGTACACTGAAGCTTTCTTT